Below, 29 T cell receptor beta chains from the same sample are listed, as sequenced in a study of blood T cell repertoires in COVID-19. The table came from immunoSEQ multiplex PCR; TCRdb's copy has only in-frame clones and leaves some out. The data show about 270,000 clones, with approximately 90% seen just once and about 4% held by the top ten. The specimen was peripheral blood. All receptors come from a man in his sixties who had recovered from COVID-19.

The V call is TRBV3-1 (or the pseudogene TRBV3-2), the J call TRBJ2-5; TRBD1 matches 7 bases. The CDR3 runs 16 residues. Trimming at V came to 4 bases and at J to 4 bases, leaving 12 bases not matched to a gene. Germline assignment: CDR1 LGHDT and CDR2 YNNKEL (reference sequence). This CDR3 reads CASSRGRGRGRETQYF. As DNA, the CDR3 is TGTGCCAGCAGCCGAGGTAGGGGGCGTGGTCGAGAGACCCAGTACTTC.

This rearrangement joins TRBV27 to TRBJ2-7, with D perhaps TRBD2 (5 bases). This CDR3 is built from 13 residues. Between the trimmed V and J ends, which lost 3 bases and 7 bases, there was a span of 13 bases. Per germline, CDR1 MNHEY and CDR2 SMNVEV (reference sequence). This chain's CDR3 is CASSFSGVGEQYF. As DNA, the CDR3 is TGTGCCAGCAGTTTCTCCGGGGTGGGGGAGCAGTACTTC.

With regard to this clone: The CDR3 ends on some other residue instead of the conserved phenylalanine or tryptophan, so this is likely a read error. The limits of the CDR3 on the DNA are not certain, so only TCRdb's listed CDR3 is given. V usage is TRBV6-5 and J usage is TRBJ1-2. The CDR3 has 10 amino acids, counting both end residues. CDR1 MNHEY and CDR2 SVGAGI come from the germline V gene. CDR3 in amino acids: CASARTPPRL.

The chain carries TRBV3-1 (or the pseudogene TRBV3-2) and TRBJ1-2; possible D gene TRBD1, 6 bases. V lost 3 bases and J lost 7, with 21 bases in between. This CDR3 spans 16 amino acids. Germline V gives CDR1 LGHDT, CDR2 YNNKEL (reference sequence). CDR3 residues: CASSQGGALGASGYTF. Written as DNA, the CDR3 is TGTGCCAGCAGCCAGGGGGGGGCGCTCGGGGCAAGTGGCTACACCTTC.

The chain has TRBV10-3 and TRBJ2-4; 9 bases map to TRBD1. The germline V gene has CDR1 ENHRY and CDR2 SYGVKD. V was clipped by 4 bases and J by 7 bases; unmatched bases: 11. There are 16 residues in the CDR3. In DNA form, the CDR3 reads TGTGCCATCAGTGGAGTTCCGGGACAGGGTGGGAACATTCAGTACTTC. This gives the protein CAISGVPGQGGNIQYF.

The table lists this clone with a count of one. The V call is TRBV6-2 or TRBV6-3, the J call TRBJ2-3; 13 positions agree with TRBD2. This CDR3 contains 16 residues. Germline V gene lookup returns CDR1 MNHEY and CDR2 SVGEGT. The ends lost 4 bases at V and 4 bases at J; junction bases unmatched: 5. In DNA, the CDR3 is TGTGCCAGCAGTTCCTTCGGACTAGCGGGGGCAGATACGCAGTATTTT. It codes for CASSSFGLAGADTQYF.

The V and J genes are TRBV19 and TRBJ2-7; weak D call: TRBD1 (6 bases). The CDR3 is 14 residues long. Trimming removed 7 bases from V and 0 bases from J, with 13 bases in between. Per the germline V gene, CDR1 is LNHDA and CDR2 is SQIVND (reference sequence). Here the CDR3 reads CASIDTGSSYEQYF. The DNA of the CDR3 is TGTGCCAGTATAGACACAGGGTCCTCCTACGAGCAGTACTTC.

This rearrangement joins TRBV6-1 to TRBJ2-7; the match to TRBD1 covers 7 bases. Unmatched junction bases numbered 14, after V lost 7 bases and J lost 2 bases. This CDR3 contains 16 residues. The germline V gene has CDR1 MNHNS and CDR2 SASEGT. Written as DNA, the CDR3 is TGTGCCAGCACCGAAGCTCCGGGACAGCGAACCTACGAGCAGTACTTC. Translation gives CASTEAPGQRTYEQYF.

This chain connects TRBV29-1 to TRBJ2-5; D remains unclear. V shed 4 bases and J shed 6 bases, with 12 bases lying between them. The CDR3 sequence is 12 residues long. CDR1 and CDR2 from the germline V gene are SQVTM and ANQGSEA. The CDR3 DNA is TGCAGCGTTGCGCTCCGCGGCCAGACCCAGTACTTC. Its translation is CSVALRGQTQYF.

The V call is TRBV27, the J call TRBJ2-5, with TRBD1 matching 8 bases. CDR1 and CDR2 (germline): MNHEY, SMNVEV (reference sequence). V lost 5 bases and J lost 2; bases outside the gene matches: 4. The CDR3 has 14 amino acids. This CDR3 is CASSKWTGQETQYF. The CDR3, as DNA: TGTGCCAGCAGTAAGTGGACAGGGCAAGAGACCCAGTACTTC.

In its sample, this clone was seen a few times. The chain is built from TRBV3-1 (or the pseudogene TRBV3-2) and TRBJ1-1, with D uncertain. Trimming pared 1 base from V and 0 bases from J, leaving 9 bases between. Germline-derived CDR1 and CDR2 are LGHDT and YNNKEL (reference sequence). This CDR3 has 15 residues. The CDR3 spells CASSQVSFLNTEAFF. For the CDR3, the DNA is TGTGCCAGCAGCCAAGTTAGCTTCTTGAACACTGAAGCTTTCTTT.

V gene TRBV5-1 combines with J gene TRBJ2-5; 10 nucleotides line up with TRBD2. V shed 4 bases, J shed 4 bases, and the junction held 7 bases outside the gene matches. Germline CDR1 is SGHRS and CDR2 is YFSETQ. The CDR3 is 15 residues long. CDR3 in DNA: TGCGCCAGCAGCCTGAGCGGGGGGGCCAGAGAGACCCAGTACTTC. This sequence encodes CASSLSGGARETQYF.

A word on this clone: The germline gene is not matched at one end of the junction; a read error may be the cause. V and J are TRBV7-6 and TRBJ2-7, with 8 nucleotides matching TRBD1. The CDR3 length is 14 residues. The V gene's germline CDR1 is SGHVS and CDR2 FNYEAQ. The CDR3 is CASSLGTGPYEQYF. As DNA, the CDR3 is TGTGCCAGCAGTTTAGGGACAGGACCCTACGAGCAGTACTTC.

The gene calls are TRBV10-3 and TRBJ1-1; D perhaps matches TRBD1 (5 bases). Germline V gene data show CDR1 as ENHRY and CDR2 as SYGVKD. Trimming took off 3 bases at V and 1 base at J, with 15 bases between the two ends. The CDR3 extends over 16 amino acids. The CDR3 DNA is TGTGCCATCAGTGACCGCGGGGGTTCCGGGAACACTGAAGCTTTCTTT. This sequence encodes CAISDRGGSGNTEAFF.

The rearrangement links TRBV19 to TRBJ2-6; D is perhaps TRBD2 (5 bases). Germline V gene lookup returns CDR1 LNHDA and CDR2 SQIVND (reference sequence). CDR3 length: 15 residues. V shed 3 bases and J shed 2 bases, with 8 bases lying between them. CDR3 nucleotide sequence: TGTGCCAGTAGTATGGTGGAGGCTGGGGCCAACGTCCTGACTTTC. As protein: CASSMVEAGANVLTF.

The V and J genes are TRBV10-1 and TRBJ2-3, with D maybe TRBD1 (5 bases). Germline lookup yields CDR1 WNHNN and CDR2 SYGVQD (reference sequence). The germline V and J ends were trimmed by 2 bases and 3 bases, with 15 bases remaining between them. This CDR3 is built from 16 residues. The CDR3 here is CASSEDLRGSTDTQYF. In nucleotides, the CDR3 is TGCGCCAGCAGTGAGGACCTAAGGGGTTCGACAGATACGCAGTATTTT.

The chain couples TRBV6-5 to TRBJ2-3; D is ambiguous. The V gene's germline CDR1 is MNHEY and CDR2 SVGAGI. The CDR3 totals 11 residues. V lost 6 bases and J 4 bases, leaving 5 bases between the germline ends. CDR3 nucleotides: TGTGCCAGCAGCCTAGCAGATACGCAGTATTTT. Translation gives CASSLADTQYF.

The chain recombines TRBV15 with TRBJ1-3; unclear D gene. Germline assignment: CDR1 LNHNV and CDR2 YYDKDF (reference sequence). The V gene lost 0 bases and the J gene lost 0 bases, with 15 bases spanning the gap. The CDR3 has 18 amino acids. The CDR3 coding sequence is TGTGCCACCAGCAGAGATCTCGCCAGGCATTCCTCTGGAAACACCATATATTTT. It yields the protein CATSRDLARHSSGNTIYF.

The rearrangement joins TRBV18 to TRBJ1-5; TRBD1 aligns across 10 bases. The germline CDR1 and CDR2 sequences are KGHSH and LQKENI. This CDR3 comprises 19 residues. V dropped 0 bases and J dropped 1; count of bases not matched to a gene: 9. The CDR3 DNA is TGTGCCAGCTCACCACCCCTGGGACAGGGGCCCCGAAGCAATCAGCCCCAGCATTTT. It translates to CASSPPLGQGPRSNQPQHF.

The chain joins TRBV3-1 (or the pseudogene TRBV3-2) to TRBJ1-3; no clear D gene. Germline V gene data show CDR1 as LGHDT and CDR2 as YNNKEL (reference sequence). The CDR3 length is 15 residues. The V end was cut by 0 bases, the J end by 2 bases, with 8 bases between. The CDR3 loop is CASSQDPGTGNTIYF. The CDR3 DNA reads TGTGCCAGCAGCCAAGATCCCGGGACTGGAAACACCATATATTTT.

This clone was seen just once. V and J are TRBV5-5 and TRBJ1-2; 8 nucleotides agree with TRBD1. This CDR3 is built from 15 residues. J gave up 3 bases and V 5 bases, and 9 bases lay outside the gene matches. The V gene's germline CDR1 is SGHKS and CDR2 YYEKEE (reference sequence). CDR3 DNA sequence: TGTGCCAGCAGGGACAGGGAAAGGGGTTACTATGGCTACACCTTC. It specifies CASRDRERGYYGYTF.

For this clone: Compared with germline, one end of the junction differs, possibly owing to a read error. V usage is TRBV11-2 and J usage is TRBJ2-7, with 9 bases matching TRBD1. Germline CDR1 is SGHAT and CDR2 is FQNNGV. The CDR3 spans 12 residues. The CDR3 region is CASSLVGGGQGF. CDR3 DNA: TGTGCCAGCAGCTTAGTCGGCGGTGGACAGGGGTTC. The full variable domain, completed using reference TRBV11-2 and TRBJ2-7, is EAGVAQSPRYKIIEKRQSVAFWCNPISGHATLYWYQQILGQGPKLLIQFQNNGVVDDSQLPKDRFSAERLKGVDSTLKIQPAKLEDSAVYLCASSLVGGGQGFGPGTRLTVT.

The chain links TRBV21-1 to TRBJ2-3; the listed D gene, TRBD2, was not tested against the DNA. TRBV21-1 is termed a pseudogene. The CDR3 totals 13 residues. CDR3 coding DNA: TGTGCCAGGACTAGCGGGGACACAGATACGCAGTATTTT. Translated: CARTSGDTDTQYF.

This chain connects TRBV7-2 to TRBJ2-5, with 8 bases matching TRBD2. The V gene's germline CDR1 is SGHTA and CDR2 FQGNSA. This CDR3 region has 17 residues. The junction had 11 bases not matched to a gene; V was cut back by 5 bases and J by 0 bases. CDR3 nucleotides: TGTGCCAGCAGCGCCCCGACGGGGGGGCTGTACCAAGAGACCCAGTACTTC. As protein: CASSAPTGGLYQETQYF.

The rearrangement links TRBV19 to TRBJ1-5; TRBD1 is a possible D gene (6 bases). Per the germline V gene, CDR1 is LNHDA and CDR2 is SQIVND (reference sequence). CDR3 size: 17 residues. V dropped 3 bases and J dropped 4 bases, with 19 bases sitting between them. Written as DNA, the CDR3 is TGTGCCAGTAGTATCCGTGTGCAGGGGAACAAAAATCAGCCCCAGCATTTT. Protein product: CASSIRVQGNKNQPQHF.

The chain's CDR3 is CAGTTSLVGELFF. The CDR3, as DNA: TGTGCCGGTACGACTAGCCTGGTCGGGGAGCTGTTTTTT. The rearrangement joins TRBV19 to TRBJ2-2, with 7 bases lining up with TRBD2. V was pared by 11 bases and J by 7 bases, with 10 bases of the junction left unmatched. The CDR3 totals 13 residues. CDR1 is LNHDA and CDR2 is SQIVND in the germline V gene (reference sequence). Combining the CDR3 with reference TRBV19 and TRBJ2-2 gives the whole variable domain DGGITQSPKYLFRKEGQNVTLSCEQNLNHDAMYWYRQDPGQGLRLIYYSQIVNDFQKGDIAEGYSVSREKKESFPLTVTSAQKNPTAFYLCAGTTSLVGELFFGEGSRLTVL.

CDR3 in amino acids: CASSWAHPEFAGSYEQYF. The CDR3 DNA follows: TGTGCCAGCAGCTGGGCCCATCCGGAATTTGCAGGGTCCTACGAGCAGTACTTC. The rearrangement joins TRBV5-5 to TRBJ2-7; possibly TRBD1 for D (5 bases). Trimming took off 3 bases at V and 1 base at J, with 23 bases between the two ends. This CDR3 region has 18 residues. In germline, CDR1 is SGHKS, CDR2 YYEKEE (reference sequence).

In its sample, this clone was seen once. The J gene is TRBJ2-5, the V gene TRBV29-1, with TRBD1 matching 8 bases. The V gene's germline CDR1 is SQVTM and CDR2 ANQGSEA. The CDR3 has 15 amino acids. J lost 0 bases, V lost 6 bases, and 9 bases had no gene match. Written as DNA, the CDR3 is TGCAGCGTGGACCGGGACAGGAGGTACCAAGAGACCCAGTACTTC. It is translated as CSVDRDRRYQETQYF. The full variable domain, its missing parts supplied by reference TRBV29-1 and TRBJ2-5, is SAVISQKPSRDICQRGTSLTIQCQVDSQVTMMFWYRQQPGQSLTLIATANQGSEATYESGFVIDKFPISRPNLTFSTLTVSNMSPEDSSIYLCSVDRDRRYQETQYFGPGTRLLVL.

The chain links TRBV6-5 to TRBJ1-4; no clear D. The length of the CDR3 is 12 residues. Germline CDR1 and CDR2: MNHEY and SVGAGI. The V end was cut by 4 bases, the J end by 3 bases, with 3 bases between. DNA of the CDR3: TGTGCCAGCAGTTCCGCTAATGAAAAACTGTTTTTT. It is translated as CASSSANEKLFF.